These T cell receptor beta chains were read from a single sample in a study of blood T cell repertoires in COVID-19. Produced via immunoSEQ multiplex PCR; TCRdb's table is partial and in-frame only. The sample carries around 320,000 clones, approximately 90% recorded once. The sample was peripheral blood. All receptors derive from a woman in her twenties or thirties who had recovered from COVID-19. CDR3s include the opening cysteine and the closing phenylalanine or tryptophan. A D gene is named only where the DNA matches it firmly. Size tells how often a clone was seen (once, few, many) or the class of an expanded clone, and some rows leave it out.

clone_size: -
d_call: -
j_call: TRBJ2-1
v_call: TRBV7-9
cdr3_aa: CASSLLTSSYNEQFF
cdr3_nt: TGTGCCAGCAGCTTATTAACCAGCTCCTACAATGAGCAGTTCTTC

clone_size: -
d_call: TRBD1
j_call: TRBJ1-5
v_call: TRBV19
cdr3_aa: CASSPQGFQPQHF
cdr3_nt: TGTGCCAGTAGTCCACAGGGGTTTCAGCCCCAGCATTTT

clone_size: -
d_call: TRBD1
j_call: TRBJ1-2
v_call: TRBV6-5
cdr3_aa: CASINRDRFYGYTF
cdr3_nt: TGTGCCAGCATAAACCGGGACAGATTTTATGGCTACACCTTC

clone_size: -
d_call: TRBD1
j_call: TRBJ2-1
v_call: TRBV7-9
cdr3_aa: CASRGAGQADNEQFF
cdr3_nt: TGTGCCAGCAGGGGTGCGGGACAGGCAGACAATGAGCAGTTCTTC

clone_size: -
d_call: -
j_call: TRBJ1-6
v_call: TRBV2
cdr3_aa: CASGQPYNSPLHF
cdr3_nt: TGTGCCAGTGGGCAACCCTATAATTCACCCCTCCACTTT

clone_size: -
d_call: -
j_call: TRBJ2-1
v_call: TRBV9
cdr3_aa: CASSVGTGSYNEQFF
cdr3_nt: TGTGCCAGCAGCGTAGGTACCGGGTCATACAATGAGCAGTTCTTC

clone_size: -
d_call: TRBD1
j_call: TRBJ1-5
v_call: TRBV27
cdr3_aa: CASSLGTGTSGGFNQPQHF
cdr3_nt: TGTGCCAGCAGTTTAGGGACAGGGACCTCAGGGGGGTTCAATCAGCCCCAGCATTTT

clone_size: once
d_call: -
j_call: TRBJ1-1
v_call: TRBV9
cdr3_aa: CASSPREGSTEAFF
cdr3_nt: TGTGCCAGCAGCCCCCGGGAGGGGAGCACTGAAGCTTTCTTT

clone_size: -
d_call: TRBD2
j_call: TRBJ2-3
v_call: TRBV4-1
cdr3_aa: CASSRGGLAGENTQYF
cdr3_nt: TGCGCCAGCAGCCGGGGAGGACTAGCGGGGGAAAATACGCAGTATTTT

clone_size: -
d_call: TRBD1
j_call: TRBJ2-1
v_call: TRBV11-2
cdr3_aa: CASSRGQGAANEQFF
cdr3_nt: TGTGCCAGCAGCAGAGGACAGGGGGCAGCGAATGAGCAGTTCTTC

clone_size: once
d_call: -
j_call: TRBJ1-5
v_call: TRBV2
cdr3_aa: CASSPDRYSNQPQHF
cdr3_nt: TGTGCCAGCAGTCCAGACAGGTATAGCAATCAGCCCCAGCATTTT

clone_size: -
d_call: TRBD1
j_call: TRBJ1-5
v_call: TRBV6-2/TRBV6-3
cdr3_aa: CASSLGQFSNQPQHF
cdr3_nt: TGTGCCAGCAGTTTGGGACAGTTTAGCAATCAGCCCCAGCATTTT

clone_size: -
d_call: -
j_call: TRBJ1-5
v_call: TRBV28
cdr3_aa: CASSLGQGSQHF
cdr3_nt: TGTGCCAGCAGTTTGGGGCAGGGGTCCCAGCATTTT

clone_size: -
d_call: -
j_call: TRBJ1-1
v_call: TRBV28
cdr3_aa: CASSTPRERETEAFF
cdr3_nt: TGTGCCAGCAGTACCCCCCGCGAGCGGGAGACTGAAGCTTTCTTT

clone_size: -
d_call: -
j_call: TRBJ1-6
v_call: TRBV27
cdr3_aa: CASSPLYSPLHF
cdr3_nt: TGTGCCAGCAGTCCCCTTTATTCACCCCTCCACTTT

clone_size: -
d_call: -
j_call: TRBJ1-2
v_call: TRBV5-1
cdr3_aa: CASSFRGGGYTF
cdr3_nt: TGCGCCAGCAGCTTTCGAGGGGGTGGCTACACCTTC

clone_size: few
d_call: -
j_call: TRBJ1-2
v_call: TRBV7-7
cdr3_aa: CARTRVFYTF
cdr3_nt: TGTGCCAGGACGAGGGTTTTCTACACCTTC

clone_size: -
d_call: -
j_call: TRBJ2-1
v_call: TRBV29-1
cdr3_aa: CSSLPGGGNEQFF
cdr3_nt: TGCAGCTCTCTGCCCGGGGGAGGCAATGAGCAGTTCTTC

clone_size: -
d_call: -
j_call: TRBJ2-3
v_call: TRBV7-9
cdr3_aa: CASSLGLGLSTDTQYF
cdr3_nt: TGTGCCAGCAGCTTAGGTTTGGGACTGAGCACAGATACGCAGTATTTT

clone_size: -
d_call: TRBD2
j_call: TRBJ2-3
v_call: TRBV7-9
cdr3_aa: CASSSLLAGAGDTQYF
cdr3_nt: TGTGCCAGCAGCTCACTGCTAGCGGGGGCGGGAGATACGCAGTATTTT

clone_size: -
d_call: TRBD2
j_call: TRBJ2-1
v_call: TRBV7-8
cdr3_aa: CASSQGTSGGGEQFF
cdr3_nt: TGTGCCAGCAGCCAAGGGACTAGCGGGGGGGGTGAGCAGTTCTTC

clone_size: -
d_call: TRBD1
j_call: TRBJ2-3
v_call: TRBV5-1
cdr3_aa: CASRPTGTGLGTDTQYF
cdr3_nt: TGCGCCAGCAGGCCCACCGGGACAGGGCTGGGAACAGATACGCAGTATTTT

clone_size: -
d_call: TRBD1
j_call: TRBJ2-5
v_call: TRBV5-4
cdr3_aa: CASSRDRQETQYF
cdr3_nt: TGTGCCAGCAGTCGGGACAGGCAAGAGACCCAGTACTTC

clone_size: -
d_call: TRBD2
j_call: TRBJ2-1
v_call: TRBV10-2
cdr3_aa: CATGLAGVAYEQFF
cdr3_nt: TGCGCCACAGGACTAGCGGGGGTTGCATATGAGCAGTTCTTC

clone_size: -
d_call: -
j_call: TRBJ1-1
v_call: TRBV7-2
cdr3_aa: CASSLADRWAAVNTEAFF
cdr3_nt: TGTGCCAGCAGCTTAGCCGACAGGTGGGCTGCAGTGAACACTGAAGCTTTCTTT

clone_size: -
d_call: -
j_call: TRBJ1-5
v_call: TRBV30
cdr3_aa: CAWSEPTGILGNQPQHF
cdr3_nt: TGTGCCTGGAGTGAACCAACAGGGATTTTAGGCAATCAGCCCCAGCATTTT

clone_size: -
d_call: -
j_call: TRBJ1-1
v_call: TRBV5-1
cdr3_aa: CASSFRTGTEAFF
cdr3_nt: TGCGCCAGCAGCTTCCGGACGGGGACTGAAGCTTTCTTT

clone_size: -
d_call: -
j_call: TRBJ1-2
v_call: TRBV10-3
cdr3_aa: CAISESQGMSYGYTF
cdr3_nt: TGTGCCATCAGTGAGTCTCAGGGAATGAGCTATGGCTACACCTTC

clone_size: -
d_call: -
j_call: TRBJ1-2
v_call: TRBV9
cdr3_aa: CASSQSTMFYGYTF
cdr3_nt: TGTGCCAGCAGCCAAAGCACGATGTTCTATGGCTACACCTTC

clone_size: few
d_call: TRBD2
j_call: TRBJ2-2
v_call: TRBV27
cdr3_aa: CASTLMSGGAGELFF
cdr3_nt: TGTGCCAGCACCCTAATGAGCGGGGGGGCCGGGGAGCTGTTTTTT

clone_size: once
d_call: -
j_call: TRBJ1-2
v_call: TRBV7-9
cdr3_aa: CASSLGGFYGYTF
cdr3_nt: TGTGCCAGCAGCTTAGGAGGGTTCTATGGCTACACCTTC

clone_size: -
d_call: TRBD2
j_call: TRBJ2-3
v_call: TRBV11-3
cdr3_aa: CASSRTSGGPTNTDTQYF
cdr3_nt: TGTGCCAGCAGCCGGACTAGCGGGGGCCCAACTAACACAGATACGCAGTATTTT

clone_size: -
d_call: -
j_call: TRBJ1-1
v_call: TRBV7-2
cdr3_aa: CASRGGQISEAFF
cdr3_nt: TGTGCCAGCAGAGGTGGACAGATCTCTGAAGCTTTCTTT

clone_size: -
d_call: -
j_call: TRBJ1-4
v_call: TRBV5-1
cdr3_aa: CASSSGGANEKLFF
cdr3_nt: TGCGCCAGCAGCTCGGGGGGAGCTAATGAAAAACTGTTTTTT

clone_size: -
d_call: TRBD1
j_call: TRBJ2-7
v_call: TRBV6-2/TRBV6-3
cdr3_aa: CASSYGPGGAYEQYF
cdr3_nt: TGTGCCAGCAGTTACGGACCAGGGGGCGCCTACGAGCAGTACTTC

clone_size: -
d_call: TRBD1
j_call: TRBJ1-1
v_call: TRBV5-1
cdr3_aa: CASRVWTGGEAFF
cdr3_nt: TGCGCCAGCAGGGTTTGGACAGGGGGCGAAGCTTTCTTT

clone_size: -
d_call: -
j_call: TRBJ2-5
v_call: TRBV19
cdr3_aa: CASSIGQQETQYF
cdr3_nt: TGTGCCAGTAGTATTGGCCAGCAAGAGACCCAGTACTTC

clone_size: -
d_call: -
j_call: TRBJ2-5
v_call: TRBV4-1
cdr3_aa: CASSQVQLQETQYF
cdr3_nt: TGCGCCAGCAGCCAAGTACAACTACAAGAGACCCAGTACTTC

clone_size: once
d_call: TRBD1
j_call: TRBJ1-1
v_call: TRBV5-4
cdr3_aa: CASSQALGGTGASAFF
cdr3_nt: TGTGCCAGCAGCCAAGCCTTAGGCGGGACAGGGGCGTCGGCTTTCTTT

clone_size: -
d_call: -
j_call: TRBJ1-2
v_call: TRBV30
cdr3_aa: CAWSYRYYGYTF
cdr3_nt: TGTGCCTGGAGCTACCGTTACTATGGCTACACCTTC

clone_size: -
d_call: TRBD1
j_call: TRBJ1-2
v_call: TRBV27
cdr3_aa: CASSLSTGGYGYTF
cdr3_nt: TGTGCCAGCAGTTTATCGACAGGGGGCTATGGCTACACCTTC

clone_size: -
d_call: -
j_call: TRBJ2-7
v_call: TRBV28
cdr3_aa: CASSQNYEQYF
cdr3_nt: TGTGCCAGCAGTCAAAATTACGAGCAGTACTTC

clone_size: few
d_call: TRBD1
j_call: TRBJ2-2
v_call: TRBV7-2
cdr3_aa: CASSFRIGTANTGELFF
cdr3_nt: TGTGCCAGCAGCTTTAGGATCGGGACAGCGAACACCGGGGAGCTGTTTTTT

clone_size: -
d_call: -
j_call: TRBJ1-5
v_call: TRBV20-1
cdr3_aa: CSASEDTYQPQHF
cdr3_nt: TGCAGTGCTAGTGAGGACACCTATCAGCCCCAGCATTTT

clone_size: -
d_call: -
j_call: TRBJ1-5
v_call: TRBV4-1
cdr3_aa: CASSQEVSSNQPQHF
cdr3_nt: TGCGCCAGCAGCCAAGAGGTAAGCAGCAATCAGCCCCAGCATTTT

clone_size: once
d_call: TRBD1
j_call: TRBJ1-6
v_call: TRBV11-3
cdr3_aa: CASSLDRRGPLHF
cdr3_nt: TGTGCCAGCAGCTTAGATCGCAGGGGGCCCCTCCACTTT

clone_size: -
d_call: -
j_call: TRBJ1-5
v_call: TRBV10-3
cdr3_aa: CAISESAGGGQPQHF
cdr3_nt: TGTGCCATCAGTGAGTCAGCGGGGGGAGGTCAGCCCCAGCATTTT

clone_size: -
d_call: -
j_call: TRBJ1-2
v_call: TRBV9
cdr3_aa: CASSVEFGASSGYTF
cdr3_nt: TGTGCCAGCAGCGTAGAGTTTGGGGCTTCGAGTGGCTACACCTTC

clone_size: -
d_call: -
j_call: TRBJ1-5
v_call: TRBV12-2
cdr3_aa: CASRSGGQANQPQHF
cdr3_nt: TGTGCAAGTCGGAGTGGGGGACAGGCTAATCAGCCCCAGCATTTT

clone_size: -
d_call: TRBD1
j_call: TRBJ2-7
v_call: TRBV3-1/TRBV3-2
cdr3_aa: CASSPAPGGLYEQYF
cdr3_nt: TGTGCCAGCAGCCCCGCACCAGGGGGTTTATACGAGCAGTACTTC

clone_size: -
d_call: -
j_call: TRBJ2-1
v_call: TRBV7-7
cdr3_aa: CASSARGYNEQFF
cdr3_nt: TGTGCCAGCAGCGCCCGGGGCTACAATGAGCAGTTCTTC

clone_size: -
d_call: -
j_call: TRBJ1-5
v_call: TRBV7-9
cdr3_aa: CASSLDDSSHSNQPQHF
cdr3_nt: TGTGCCAGCAGCTTAGATGACTCGAGCCATAGCAATCAGCCCCAGCATTTT

clone_size: -
d_call: TRBD1
j_call: TRBJ2-3
v_call: TRBV18
cdr3_aa: CASSRTGRLETDTQYF
cdr3_nt: TGTGCCAGCTCTAGGACAGGGCGGTTAGAAACAGATACGCAGTATTTT

clone_size: -
d_call: TRBD2
j_call: TRBJ2-1
v_call: TRBV25-1
cdr3_aa: CASSESGGDGGWQFF
cdr3_nt: TGTGCCAGCAGTGAAAGTGGGGGGGATGGGGGTTGGCAGTTCTTC

clone_size: many
d_call: TRBD1
j_call: TRBJ1-4
v_call: TRBV2
cdr3_aa: CASRRQGSPNEKLFF
cdr3_nt: TGTGCCAGCAGACGACAGGGTAGCCCTAATGAAAAACTGTTTTTT

clone_size: -
d_call: TRBD1
j_call: TRBJ2-1
v_call: TRBV7-2
cdr3_aa: CASSRQGNEQFF
cdr3_nt: TGTGCCAGCAGCAGACAGGGTAATGAGCAGTTCTTC

clone_size: -
d_call: TRBD1
j_call: TRBJ2-7
v_call: TRBV11-1
cdr3_aa: CASSARQGSYEQYF
cdr3_nt: TGTGCCAGCAGCGCCAGACAGGGGTCCTACGAGCAGTACTTC

clone_size: once
d_call: -
j_call: TRBJ1-2
v_call: TRBV4-2
cdr3_aa: CASSQDPAREDGYTF
cdr3_nt: TGTGCCAGCAGCCAAGACCCTGCCAGGGAGGATGGCTACACCTTC